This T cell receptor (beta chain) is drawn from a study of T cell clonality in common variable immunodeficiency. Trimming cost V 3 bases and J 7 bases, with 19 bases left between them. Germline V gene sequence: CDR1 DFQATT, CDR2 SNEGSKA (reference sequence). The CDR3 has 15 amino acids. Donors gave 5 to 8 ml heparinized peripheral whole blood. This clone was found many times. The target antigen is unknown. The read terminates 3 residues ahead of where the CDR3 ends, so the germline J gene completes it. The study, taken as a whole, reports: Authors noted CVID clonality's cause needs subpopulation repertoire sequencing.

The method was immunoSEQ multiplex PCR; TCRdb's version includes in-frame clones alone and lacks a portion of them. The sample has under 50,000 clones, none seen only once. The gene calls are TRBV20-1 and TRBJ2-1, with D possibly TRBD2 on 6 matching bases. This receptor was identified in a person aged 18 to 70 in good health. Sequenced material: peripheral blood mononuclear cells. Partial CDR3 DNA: TGCAGTGCTAGTCCTACCGGGGGACTTACGAATGAG. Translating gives CSASPTGGLTNE. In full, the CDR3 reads CSASPTGGLTNEQFF.